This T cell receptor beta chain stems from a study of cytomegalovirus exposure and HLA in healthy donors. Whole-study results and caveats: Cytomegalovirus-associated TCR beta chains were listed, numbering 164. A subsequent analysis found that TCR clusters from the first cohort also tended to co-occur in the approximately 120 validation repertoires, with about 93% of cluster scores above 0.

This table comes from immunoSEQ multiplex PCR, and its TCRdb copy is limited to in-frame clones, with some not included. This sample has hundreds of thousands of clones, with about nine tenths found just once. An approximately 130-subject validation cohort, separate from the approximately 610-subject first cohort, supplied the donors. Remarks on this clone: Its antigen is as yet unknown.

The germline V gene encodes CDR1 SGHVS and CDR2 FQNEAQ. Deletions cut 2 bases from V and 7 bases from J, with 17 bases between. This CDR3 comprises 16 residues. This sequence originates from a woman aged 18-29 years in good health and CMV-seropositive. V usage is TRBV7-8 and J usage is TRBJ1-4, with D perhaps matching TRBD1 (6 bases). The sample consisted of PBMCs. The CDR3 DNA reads TGTGCCAGCAGCTTAAACCAGGGGAAGGGCGGTGAAAAACTGTTTTTT. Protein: CASSLNQGKGGEKLFF.